This T cell receptor beta chain derives from a study of blood T cells in healthy people across ages (dated by TCRdb to the mid-2010s). With regard to the full study: In model experiments, template switching captured roughly one uniquely barcoded TCR beta cDNA molecule for every two T cells. Using deep sequencing normalized with unique cDNA molecular identifiers, the study measured how TCR beta repertoire diversity changes with age. The donors were split into four age groups: young (average 16 years), middle-aged (nearly 40), aged (roughly 60) and long-lived (about 74). To avoid experimental bias, donors of different ages were distributed randomly across sequencing lanes. For two donors (one aged 18 to 30 and one aged 80 or older), the study analyzed two additional independent replicas of 1 million unique cDNA reads from the same blood draw. The investigation overall reported the following: Estimates of total diversity based on one million sequenced T cells were considered lower bounds and underestimates. Donor CMV infection status was unknown, potentially confounding age-related changes in expanded clonotypes. Bulk unsorted PBMC profiling prevented conclusive comparison of naive and antigen-experienced compartments. Compared with the aged group, more naive CD4+ T cells, fewer expanded clones and increased TCR diversity were shown by the long-lived group, suggesting age selection. Observed TCR beta diversity per million T cells fell roughly linearly with age, and a significant reduction was already apparent by age around 39. Observed TCR beta diversity correlated strongly with the percentage of naive T cells measured by flow cytometry.

The receptor library was made with 5' RACE. The instrument given in TCRdb is Illumina HiSeq 2500. The second PCR ran for about 6 to 11 cycles and used a J-beta primer mix along with a sample-barcoded 5' primer. A unique molecular identifier was introduced onto each TCR beta cDNA molecule by a template-switch 5' adaptor carrying 12 random nucleotides. At least 3 million CDR3-containing paired-end reads were obtained from each sample. First-strand cDNA synthesis was performed from all RNA using the Mint cDNA synthesis kit, with priming by a TRBC-specific oligonucleotide. All cDNA was treated with uracil-DNA glycosylase and then went through a first 18-cycle PCR with the universal primers M1SS and BC2_uni_R. In the paper's pipeline: For normalization, 1 million high-quality reads, each with a distinct molecular identifier, were randomly selected from each sample. Instead of being binned into consensus sequences, reads that shared molecular identifiers were thrown out. MiTCR, run with a Q25 quality threshold and the strictest error-elimination algorithm, handled CDR3 identification, clonotype clustering and error correction. A nonparametric unseen species model using Euler transformation provided a lower-bound estimate of total TCR beta diversity. TCRdb cleaned the public reads at Q25 with fastp, built clones with MiXCR and kept in-frame beta chains. Each entry merges the rows of one CDR3 protein and shows their most common DNA and genes. These V and J calls rely on TCRdb rather than the paper's analysis. The sample data list about 1.7 million distinct CDR3 sequences, and under 30% of these were observed just once. The ten largest account for less than 9.5% of the sample.

This clonotype was detected a few times. The antigen it recognizes is unknown. Per-base qualities were not stored, and no clone one base away is much larger. The donors were 40 or so Caucasian individuals from Russia, aged roughly 6 to 100 years, who were systemically healthy. Approximately 9.3 milliliters of peripheral blood were drawn from each donor into EDTA-treated Vacutainer tubes. Ficoll-Paque density-gradient centrifugation was used to isolate PBMCs, with at least 7 million obtained per sample. Trizol reagent was used to extract total RNA from PBMCs, with at least 5.5 micrograms per sample. For every donor, an aliquot of PBMCs went through flow cytometry to measure the percentages of naive CD45RAhigh/CD27high T cells. The CDR3 has 15 amino acids, counting the end cysteine and phenylalanine. Only the CDR3 portion is preserved as DNA: 45 bases, with reading frame beginning at the first base. V is shortened by 8 bases, J by 4 bases, and the region joining them spans 20 bases.

Rearrangement joined TRBV12-3 or TRBV12-4 to TRBJ1-1; perhaps TRBD1 is the D gene, with 5 bases matching. Sequenced material: blood. This clonotype was obtained from a woman aged 30 to 39 in good health. The DNA sequence follows: TGTGCCAGCGGGGCGGTGGGGGGGATTGCCACTGAAGCTTTCTTT. Its product reads: CASGAVGGIATEAFF.